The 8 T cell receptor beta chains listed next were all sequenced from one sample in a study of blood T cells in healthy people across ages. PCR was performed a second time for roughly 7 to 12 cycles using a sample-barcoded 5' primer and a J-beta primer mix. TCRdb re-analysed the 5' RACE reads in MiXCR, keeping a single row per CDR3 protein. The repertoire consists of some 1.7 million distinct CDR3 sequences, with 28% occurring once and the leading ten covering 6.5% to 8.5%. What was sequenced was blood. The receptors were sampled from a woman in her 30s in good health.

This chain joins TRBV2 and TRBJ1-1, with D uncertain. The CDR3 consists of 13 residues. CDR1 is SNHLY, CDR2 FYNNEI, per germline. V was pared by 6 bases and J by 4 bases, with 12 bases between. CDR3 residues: CASSNNWITEAFF. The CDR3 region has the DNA TGTGCCAGCAGCAACAACTGGATCACTGAAGCTTTCTTT.

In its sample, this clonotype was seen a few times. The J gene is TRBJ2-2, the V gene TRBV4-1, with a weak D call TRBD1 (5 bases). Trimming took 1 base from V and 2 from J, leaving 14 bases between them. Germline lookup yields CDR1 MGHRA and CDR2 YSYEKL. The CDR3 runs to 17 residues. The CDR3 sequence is CASSQGSAQGNTGELFF. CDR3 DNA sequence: TGCGCCAGCAGCCAAGGGTCTGCTCAGGGAAACACCGGGGAGCTGTTTTTT.

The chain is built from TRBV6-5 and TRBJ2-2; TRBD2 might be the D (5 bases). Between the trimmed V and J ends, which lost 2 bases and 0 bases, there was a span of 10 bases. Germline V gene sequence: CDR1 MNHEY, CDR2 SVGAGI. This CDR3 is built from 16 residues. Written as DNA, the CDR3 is TGTGCCAGCAGTTACCGCCCCGGGGCGAACACCGGGGAGCTGTTTTTT. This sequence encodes CASSYRPGANTGELFF.

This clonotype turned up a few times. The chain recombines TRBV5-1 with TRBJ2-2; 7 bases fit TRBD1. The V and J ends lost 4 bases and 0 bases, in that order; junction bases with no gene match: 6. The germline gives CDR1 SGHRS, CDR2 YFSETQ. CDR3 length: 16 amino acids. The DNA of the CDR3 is TGCGCCAGCAGCGGTATAGGGGGCGCGAACACCGGGGAGCTGTTTTTT. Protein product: CASSGIGGANTGELFF.

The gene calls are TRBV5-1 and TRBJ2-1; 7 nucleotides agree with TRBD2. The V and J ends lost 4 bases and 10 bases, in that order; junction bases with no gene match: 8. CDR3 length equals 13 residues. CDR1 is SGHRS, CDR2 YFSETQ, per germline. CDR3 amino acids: CASSRGEIWEQFF. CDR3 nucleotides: TGCGCCAGCAGCCGGGGGGAAATCTGGGAGCAGTTCTTC.

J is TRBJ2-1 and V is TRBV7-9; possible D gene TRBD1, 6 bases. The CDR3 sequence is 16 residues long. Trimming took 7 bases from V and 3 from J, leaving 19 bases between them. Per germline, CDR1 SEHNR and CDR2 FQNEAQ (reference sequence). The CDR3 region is CASTPPGQTYYNEQFF. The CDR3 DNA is TGTGCCAGCACCCCTCCTGGACAGACTTACTACAATGAGCAGTTCTTC.

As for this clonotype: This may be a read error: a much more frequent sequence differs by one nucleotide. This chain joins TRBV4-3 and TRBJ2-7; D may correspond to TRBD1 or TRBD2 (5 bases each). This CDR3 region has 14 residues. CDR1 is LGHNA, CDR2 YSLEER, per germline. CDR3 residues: CASSHPGAANERYF. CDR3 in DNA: TGCGCCAGCAGCCACCCCGGGGCAGCTAACGAGCGGTACTTC.

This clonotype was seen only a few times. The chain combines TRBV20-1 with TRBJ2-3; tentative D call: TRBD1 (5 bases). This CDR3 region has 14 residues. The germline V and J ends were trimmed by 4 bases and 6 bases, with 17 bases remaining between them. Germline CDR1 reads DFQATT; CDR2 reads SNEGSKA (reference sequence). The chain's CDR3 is CSATWTQKGDTQYF. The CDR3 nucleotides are TGCAGTGCTACTTGGACCCAAAAGGGGGATACGCAGTATTTT.